This T cell receptor beta chain was captured in a study of Ad26.COV2.S vaccination and SARS-CoV-2 variants. Treatment reported: about 20 received Ad26.COV2.S at low or high dose, single or two shots; several received placebo; per-sample allocation not given. Sampling was performed 63 days after the first vaccine or placebo injection. The length of the CDR3 is 13 residues. The germline V gene has CDR1 MNHEY and CDR2 SMNVEV (reference sequence). The germline V and J ends were trimmed by 1 base and 0 bases, with 3 bases remaining between them. Only in-frame clones appear in the TCRdb table, and some are missing; sequencing was by immunoSEQ multiplex PCR. The sample contains over 400,000 clones, roughly 90% of which appear only once.

V gene TRBV27 combines with J gene TRBJ1-1; D gene ambiguous. This sample comprised peripheral blood, obtained in a trial of Ad26.COV2.S vaccine versus placebo. The TCR sequence derives from a person between 18 and 65 years old who received the Ad26.COV2.S COVID-19 vaccine or a placebo. CDR3 nucleotides: TGTGCCAGCAGTTTATTAGTGAACACTGAAGCTTTCTTT. Its protein product is CASSLLVNTEAFF.